A single sample gave rise to the 20 T cell receptor beta chains below, sequenced in a study of T cells in lung cancer brain metastases. Assay: immunoSEQ multiplex PCR; the TCRdb copy retains only in-frame clones and omits some. The data show about 5,600 clones, roughly 82% seen once. The sequencing input was tumor tissue from a brain metastasis. These receptors came from a man in his forties or fifties with non-small cell lung cancer that had spread to the brain.

This clone was detected only once. V usage is TRBV6-6 and J usage is TRBJ1-2; D is uncertain. Deletions cut 0 bases from V and 2 bases from J, with 7 bases between. In germline, CDR1 is MNHNY, CDR2 SVGAGI (reference sequence). The CDR3 consists of 14 residues. The CDR3: CASSYSSGNYGYTF. CDR3 bases: TGTGCCAGCAGTTACTCGTCCGGGAACTATGGCTACACCTTC.

This chain connects TRBV19 to TRBJ1-1; 7 bases line up with TRBD1. The germline gives CDR1 LNHDA, CDR2 SQIVND (reference sequence). This CDR3 region has 16 residues. V was clipped by 4 bases and J by 0 bases; unmatched bases: 8. The DNA for the CDR3 is TGTGCCAGTAGTACTCCGTCGACAGGGATGAACACTGAAGCTTTCTTT. Protein: CASSTPSTGMNTEAFF.

The chain uses TRBV5-1 and TRBJ2-7; TRBD2 agrees at 13 bases. The CDR3 is 19 residues long. Trimming cost V 4 bases and J 3 bases; bases outside gene matches: 16. Germline values: CDR1 SGHRS, CDR2 YFSETQ. The CDR3 bases are TGCGCCAGCAGCAACGCAGAAACTTACAGACTAGCGGGGGGCTACGAGCAGTACTTC. It encodes CASSNAETYRLAGGYEQYF.

J is TRBJ2-7 and V is TRBV7-9; a weak D match, TRBD2 (5 bases). Between the trimmed V and J ends, which lost 6 bases and 3 bases, there was a span of 12 bases. Germline V gives CDR1 SEHNR, CDR2 FQNEAQ (reference sequence). The CDR3 is 13 residues long. For the CDR3, the DNA is TGTGCCAGCAGAGATGGACTCCACTACGAGCAGTACTTC. Translating gives CASRDGLHYEQYF.

The rearrangement uses TRBV14 and TRBJ2-1; D could derive from TRBD1 or TRBD2 (6 bases each). Germline V gene data show CDR1 as SGHDN and CDR2 as FVKESK. The CDR3 has 12 amino acids. Between the trimmed V and J ends, which lost 4 bases and 7 bases, there was a span of 8 bases. This CDR3 reads CASSRGGNEQFF. The DNA of the CDR3 is TGTGCCAGCAGCCGAGGGGGGAATGAGCAGTTCTTC.

The chain couples TRBV15 to TRBJ2-3; 7 nucleotides line up with TRBD2. CDR3 length equals 15 residues. Per germline, CDR1 LNHNV and CDR2 YYDKDF (reference sequence). The V and J ends lost 3 bases and 2 bases, in that order; junction bases with no gene match: 5. CDR3 coding DNA: TGTGCCACCAGCAGGGGGGAGGGGACCACAGATACGCAGTATTTT. As protein: CATSRGEGTTDTQYF. Filled out from reference TRBV15 and TRBJ2-3, the complete variable domain reads DAMVIQNPRYQVTQFGKPVTLSCSQTLNHNVMYWYQQKSSQAPKLLFHYYDKDFNNEADTPDNFQSRRPNTSFCFLDIRSPGLGDTAMYLCATSRGEGTTDTQYFGPGTRLTVL.

The chain has TRBV30 and TRBJ2-5; the match to TRBD1 covers 7 bases. This CDR3 has 14 residues. Trimming at V came to 0 bases and at J to 4 bases, leaving 5 bases not matched to a gene. Germline CDR1 reads GTSNPN; CDR2 reads SVGIG (reference sequence). The CDR3 protein is CAWSVQGTGETQYF. The DNA for the CDR3 is TGTGCCTGGAGTGTACAGGGGACGGGAGAGACCCAGTACTTC.

The V call is TRBV27, the J call TRBJ2-1; D could derive from TRBD1 or TRBD2 (6 bases each). Looked up from germline, CDR1 is MNHEY and CDR2 is SMNVEV (reference sequence). This CDR3 has 14 amino acids. Trimming took 6 bases from V and 4 from J, leaving 13 bases between them. The CDR3: CASSPGGGYNEQFF. The DNA of the CDR3 is TGTGCCAGCAGCCCAGGAGGGGGGTACAATGAGCAGTTCTTC.

As DNA, the CDR3 is TGTGCCAGCAGTGGATATGTAGCGGGGAGCTCCTACAATGAGCAGTTCTTC. Its protein product is CASSGYVAGSSYNEQFF. The V and J genes are TRBV25-1 and TRBJ2-1, with 8 nucleotides matching TRBD2. Germline V gene data show CDR1 as MGHDK and CDR2 as SYGVNS. V lost 4 bases and J lost 0; bases outside the gene matches: 8. The CDR3 is 17 residues long.

The chain carries TRBV10-1 and TRBJ2-3; D ambiguous. V was trimmed by 4 bases and J by 5 bases, leaving 16 bases between them. The length of the CDR3 is 15 residues. Germline loops: CDR1 WNHNN, CDR2 SYGVQD (reference sequence). Here the CDR3 DNA reads TGCGCCAGCAGTGGTCCCGGTGACCCACAAGATACGCAGTATTTT. Translated, it gives CASSGPGDPQDTQYF.

The chain uses TRBV30 and TRBJ1-5; D possibly corresponds to TRBD1 (5 bases). Germline loops: CDR1 GTSNPN, CDR2 SVGIG (reference sequence). Trimming left V 0 bases short and J 6 bases short, with 12 bases between. The CDR3 extends over 14 amino acids. The CDR3 coding sequence is TGTGCCTGGAGTGTAAATAGGGGAGTTCAGCCCCAGCATTTT. This translates into CAWSVNRGVQPQHF.

J is TRBJ1-2 and V is TRBV21-1. TRBV21-1 is a pseudogene segment. This CDR3 contains 13 residues. This chain's CDR3 is CASAGPGGYGYTF. The DNA for the CDR3 is TGTGCCAGCGCCGGGCCGGGGGGCTATGGCTACACCTTC.

The rearrangement uses TRBV6-5 and TRBJ2-1, with D perhaps assigned TRBD1 or TRBD2 (6 bases each). Trimming left V 2 bases short and J 1 base short, with 9 bases between. Per germline, CDR1 MNHEY and CDR2 SVGAGI. The CDR3 contains 15 residues. CDR3 sequence (DNA): TGTGCCAGCAGTTACGAAGGGGGGTCCTACAATGAGCAGTTCTTC. It encodes CASSYEGGSYNEQFF.

The genes are TRBV11-1 and TRBJ1-1; D unclear. This CDR3 contains 14 residues. V lost 0 bases, J lost 7 bases, and 12 bases lay in between. The germline gives CDR1 SGHAT, CDR2 FQDESV (reference sequence). The CDR3 is CASSLALGGFEAFF. CDR3 nucleotides: TGTGCCAGCAGCTTAGCGCTTGGAGGGTTTGAAGCTTTCTTT.

V usage is TRBV4-3 and J usage is TRBJ2-7, with 10 nucleotides matching TRBD2. V shed 2 bases, J shed 2 bases, and the junction held 3 bases outside the gene matches. Germline CDR1 is LGHNA and CDR2 is YSLEER. The CDR3 is made up of 15 amino acids. Here the CDR3 DNA reads TGCGCCAGCAGCCAATCTAGCGGGGGACCCTACGAGCAGTACTTC. Encoded protein: CASSQSSGGPYEQYF.

The sample holds one count of this clone. A much larger clone lies a single base off, so this may be a read error. The chain couples TRBV4-2 to TRBJ1-1; tentatively, D is TRBD1 (6 bases). This CDR3 has 17 residues. The germline gives CDR1 LGHNA, CDR2 YNFKEQ. CDR3 sequence reads: CANSQEQGFTMNTEAFF. CDR3 nucleotide sequence: TGTGCCAACAGCCAAGAGCAGGGGTTTACGATGAACACTGAAGCTTTCTTT.

The gene calls are TRBV9 and TRBJ2-3, with no clear D. Trimming stripped 0 bases from V and 14 bases from J, with 10 bases between. In germline, CDR1 is SGDLS, CDR2 YYNGEE. The CDR3 has 11 residues. The CDR3 region has the DNA TGTGCCAGCAGCGTAGATCAGCTTCTGTATTTT. It codes for CASSVDQLLYF.

V and J are TRBV12-5 and TRBJ2-2; 9 nucleotides line up with TRBD1. J was trimmed by 2 bases and V by 0 bases; bases with no gene match: 1. CDR1 and CDR2 (germline): LGHNT, FRNRAP. This CDR3 contains 16 residues. Here the CDR3 DNA reads TGTGCTAGTGGTTTGGTGGGACAGGGAAACACCGGGGAGCTGTTTTTT. Translating gives CASGLVGQGNTGELFF.

This clone was seen only a few times. The chain joins TRBV6-6 to TRBJ1-5; D ambiguous. CDR1 is MNHNY and CDR2 is SVGAGI in the germline V gene (reference sequence). Trimming removed 6 bases at V and 7 bases at J, with 10 bases between. This CDR3 has 12 residues. Here the CDR3 DNA reads TGTGCCAGCAGGATACAGAGCCAGCCCCAGCATTTT. Amino acids: CASRIQSQPQHF.

The chain uses TRBV2 and TRBJ1-1, with D unclear. V lost 7 bases to trimming and J lost 0 bases, with 21 bases between them. The CDR3 totals 17 residues. Germline V gives CDR1 SNHLY, CDR2 FYNNEI. This CDR3 reads CASTPPEGLRMNTEAFF. The CDR3 bases are TGTGCCAGCACTCCTCCTGAGGGTCTGCGAATGAACACTGAAGCTTTCTTT.